Listed below are T cell receptor beta chains from one sample, sequenced in a study of blood T cell repertoires in COVID-19. TCRdb's copy holds only in-frame clones and misses some; the assay was immunoSEQ multiplex PCR. The repertoire holds about 170,000 clones, approximately 85% seen once, with around 1.2% in the top ten. What was sequenced was peripheral blood. The receptor source for this set is a man aged 60 to 75 who had recovered from COVID-19. CDR3s include the opening cysteine and the closing phenylalanine or tryptophan. Each record gives: J gene, V gene, clone size, D gene, CDR3 protein, CDR3 DNA. A D gene is named only where the DNA matches it firmly. Some rows have no size entry. The others give once, few or many, or a class for an expanded clone.

>TRBJ2-3|TRBV7-3|.|TRBD2
CASSPLGSGGTDTQYF
TGTGCCAGCAGCCCCCTGGGGAGCGGGGGCACAGATACGCAGTATTTT
>TRBJ1-1|TRBV6-6|few|TRBD1
CASSSTGPEAFF
TGTGCCAGCAGTTCGACAGGGCCTGAAGCTTTCTTT
>TRBJ1-3|TRBV9|.|.
CASSVGLFSGNTIYF
TGTGCCAGCAGCGTAGGACTATTCTCTGGAAACACCATATATTTT
>TRBJ1-3|TRBV7-9|.|.
CASSDYRVFSGNTIYF
TGTGCCAGCAGCGATTACCGGGTGTTCTCTGGAAACACCATATATTTT
>TRBJ1-5|TRBV12-3/TRBV12-4|.|.
CASSLRGSQPQHF
TGTGCCAGCAGCCTAAGGGGGTCCCAGCCCCAGCATTTT
>TRBJ1-4|TRBV18|.|TRBD1
CASSPRQGTNEKLFF
TGTGCCAGCTCCCCCAGACAGGGAACTAATGAAAAACTGTTTTTT
>TRBJ2-1|TRBV27|few|.
CASSPTRLTNEQFF
TGTGCCAGCAGTCCAACTAGATTAACAAATGAGCAGTTCTTC
>TRBJ2-7|TRBV19|.|.
CASSLGLPGTYEQYF
TGTGCCAGTAGTCTTGGGCTACCCGGGACCTACGAGCAGTACTTC
>TRBJ1-3|TRBV11-2|.|TRBD1
CASRGTGGSDTIYF
TGTGCCAGCAGAGGAACAGGGGGCTCGGACACCATATATTTT
>TRBJ1-6|TRBV7-9|once|.
CASSLGGLNSPLHF
TGTGCCAGCAGCTTAGGGGGCCTTAATTCACCCCTCCACTTT
>TRBJ1-1|TRBV6-4|.|.
CATQLSSRDTEAFF
TGTGCCACCCAATTATCGAGCAGGGACACTGAAGCTTTCTTT
>TRBJ2-1|TRBV9|.|TRBD2
CASSVGGGVSYNEQFF
TGTGCCAGCAGCGTAGGCGGGGGGGTTTCCTACAATGAGCAGTTCTTC
>TRBJ2-7|TRBV7-9|.|.
CASSQGPGQFYEQYF
TGTGCCAGCAGCCAAGGTCCCGGACAGTTCTACGAGCAGTACTTC
>TRBJ1-1|TRBV5-1|.|TRBD1
CASSPRQGRTEAFF
TGCGCCAGCAGCCCGAGACAGGGTCGGACTGAAGCTTTCTTT
>TRBJ1-5|TRBV24-1|.|TRBD1
CATSGTATGQPQHF
TGTGCCACCAGCGGGACAGCTACCGGTCAGCCCCAGCATTTT
>TRBJ2-5|TRBV5-4|.|TRBD2
CASSEAGTKETQYF
TGTGCCAGCAGCGAAGCCGGGACTAAAGAGACCCAGTACTTC
>TRBJ2-7|TRBV12-3/TRBV12-4|.|.
CASSLEPSYEQYF
TGTGCCAGCAGTTTAGAGCCCTCCTACGAGCAGTACTTC
>TRBJ2-1|TRBV6-5|.|TRBD1
CASSPTGKSYNEQFF
TGTGCCAGCAGTCCGACAGGGAAGTCCTACAATGAGCAGTTCTTC
>TRBJ2-7|TRBV5-4|.|.
CASSLQKGPPLEQYF
TGTGCCAGCAGCTTGCAGAAGGGGCCGCCCCTCGAGCAGTACTTC
>TRBJ1-1|TRBV6-1|.|TRBD1
CASSEQGASTEAFF
TGTGCCAGCAGTGAGCAGGGGGCGAGCACTGAAGCTTTCTTT
>TRBJ2-3|TRBV4-1|.|TRBD2
CASSLAGDTDTQYF
TGCGCCAGCAGCCTCGCGGGGGACACAGATACGCAGTATTTT
>TRBJ2-7|TRBV6-5|.|TRBD1
CASSYSDRVLFHEQYF
TGTGCCAGCAGTTACTCGGACAGGGTCTTATTCCACGAGCAGTACTTC
>TRBJ1-1|TRBV27|.|.
CASSSKTGLFTGTEAFF
TGTGCCAGCAGTTCGAAGACAGGCTTGTTTACCGGGACTGAAGCTTTCTTT
>TRBJ2-5|TRBV5-4|.|.
CASSWGEETQYF
TGTGCCAGCAGCTGGGGAGAAGAGACCCAGTACTTC
>TRBJ1-5|TRBV9|.|TRBD1
CASSVEDRAQPQHF
TGTGCCAGCAGCGTAGAGGACAGGGCCCAGCCCCAGCATTTT
>TRBJ1-1|TRBV7-9|.|.
CASSRTEGPSKAFF
TGTGCCAGCAGCCGGACAGAGGGGCCCAGCAAAGCTTTCTTT
>TRBJ2-7|TRBV3-1/TRBV3-2|.|.
CASSQGVGGYEQYF
TGTGCCAGCAGCCAAGGAGTCGGGGGCTACGAGCAGTACTTC
>TRBJ1-1|TRBV6-2/TRBV6-3|.|.
CASSHKGGRDTEAFF
TGTGCCAGCAGTCACAAGGGGGGGAGGGACACTGAAGCTTTCTTT
>TRBJ2-7|TRBV7-2|.|TRBD1
CASSYDRGGYEQYF
TGTGCCAGCAGCTACGACAGGGGGGGCTACGAGCAGTACTTC
>TRBJ1-2|TRBV28|few|TRBD1
CASSPGGRMGDYGYTF
TGTGCCAGCAGTCCAGGGGGCAGAATGGGGGACTATGGCTACACCTTC
>TRBJ2-1|TRBV15|.|.
CATSARRDDSGNEQFF
TGTGCCACCAGCGCCCGACGGGATGATAGCGGAAATGAGCAGTTCTTC
>TRBJ2-3|TRBV7-2|.|.
CASSLGMGGTDTQYF
TGTGCCAGCAGCTTAGGGATGGGCGGGACAGATACGCAGTATTTT
>TRBJ1-1|TRBV18|.|TRBD1
CASSPSGGQGGTEAFF
TGTGCCAGCTCACCGTCGGGGGGACAGGGGGGCACTGAAGCTTTCTTT
>TRBJ1-2|TRBV6-5|.|.
CASKSTYGNNYGYTF
TGTGCCAGCAAGTCGACGTACGGGAATAACTATGGCTACACCTTC
>TRBJ2-3|TRBV29-1|.|.
CSGVPGHGHADTQYF
TGCAGCGGTGTACCGGGACACGGACATGCAGATACGCAGTATTTT
>TRBJ2-3|TRBV3-1/TRBV3-2|.|.
CASSQEPRGADTQYF
TGTGCCAGCAGCCAAGAACCCCGGGGTGCAGATACGCAGTATTTT
>TRBJ1-1|TRBV6-4|.|.
CASTLRTENTEAFF
TGTGCCAGCACCCTCCGGACAGAGAACACTGAAGCTTTCTTT
>TRBJ1-6|TRBV7-9|.|.
CASRPDSKNSPLHF
TGTGCCAGCAGACCCGACAGTAAAAATTCACCCCTCCACTTT
>TRBJ2-1|TRBV7-3|.|TRBD2
CASSLSGGDYNEQFF
TGTGCCAGCAGCCTCAGCGGGGGGGATTACAATGAGCAGTTCTTC
>TRBJ1-1|TRBV6-5|.|TRBD1
CASTGGQGATTAFF
TGTGCCAGCACCGGAGGACAGGGGGCGACTACAGCTTTCTTT
>TRBJ1-1|TRBV19|.|TRBD1
CATRDRTVYEAFF
TGTGCCACTAGGGACAGGACTGTCTATGAAGCTTTCTTT
>TRBJ1-1|TRBV20-1|few|TRBD1
CSARGQPEAFF
TGCAGTGCTAGGGGACAGCCTGAAGCTTTCTTT
>TRBJ2-2|TRBV5-1|.|.
CASSPLGTGELFF
TGCGCCAGCAGTCCCCTAGGAACCGGGGAGCTGTTTTTT
>TRBJ1-4|TRBV5-4|.|.
CASSFTGSEKLFF
TGTGCCAGCAGCTTTACAGGGAGTGAAAAACTGTTTTTT
>TRBJ1-3|TRBV6-6|.|.
CATRGGAGNTIYF
TGTGCCACCCGGGGGGGGGCTGGAAACACCATATATTTT
>TRBJ1-1|TRBV29-1|.|.
CSVAVVNTEAFF
TGCAGCGTTGCAGTCGTGAACACTGAAGCTTTCTTT
>TRBJ2-2|TRBV19|.|TRBD1
CASSIDPTGPNTGELFF
TGTGCCAGTAGTATAGACCCGACAGGGCCGAACACCGGGGAGCTGTTTTTT
>TRBJ1-2|TRBV27|once|.
CASGAPRGNYGYTF
TGTGCCAGCGGGGCCCCAAGGGGGAACTATGGCTACACCTTC
>TRBJ1-5|TRBV30|.|.
CAWGGQYSNQPQHF
TGTGCCTGGGGTGGACAGTATAGCAATCAGCCCCAGCATTTT
>TRBJ2-3|TRBV27|.|.
CASSLYGGRGTDTQYF
TGTGCCAGCAGTTTATACGGGGGGCGCGGTACAGATACGCAGTATTTT
>TRBJ2-5|TRBV25-1|.|.
CASTPWGVFETQYF
TGTGCCAGCACCCCCTGGGGCGTATTCGAGACCCAGTACTTC
>TRBJ1-2|TRBV18|.|TRBD1
CASSPTAQGAMGGYTF
TGTGCCAGCTCACCAACAGCACAGGGGGCGATGGGTGGCTACACCTTC
>TRBJ2-5|TRBV7-3|.|.
CASSLTGGSRQETQYF
TGTGCCAGCAGCTTAACCGGCGGTAGCCGCCAAGAGACCCAGTACTTC
>TRBJ2-3|TRBV11-3|.|.
CASSLDGTGRTSTDTQYF
TGTGCCAGCAGCTTAGATGGCACAGGTCGGACCAGCACAGATACGCAGTATTTT
>TRBJ2-3|TRBV29-1|few|TRBD2
CSARTSGGVGDTQYF
TGCAGCGCCCGGACTAGCGGGGGGGTGGGAGATACGCAGTATTTT
>TRBJ1-3|TRBV18|.|.
CASSPSGGSGNTIYF
TGTGCCAGCTCACCATCGGGGGGCTCTGGAAACACCATATATTTT
>TRBJ1-1|TRBV27|few|.
CASSSDPRDTEAFF
TGTGCCAGCAGTTCGGACCCCAGGGACACTGAAGCTTTCTTT
>TRBJ2-3|TRBV7-3|.|TRBD2
CASSPAGGGGSISYTQYF
TGTGCCAGCAGCCCAGCGGGGGGCGGGGGATCGATCTCATATACGCAGTATTTT
>TRBJ1-3|TRBV5-6|.|.
CASSLWPGNGNTIYF
TGTGCCAGCAGCTTGTGGCCGGGTAATGGAAACACCATATATTTT
>TRBJ2-5|TRBV18|.|.
CASSTLGHFQETQYF
TGTGCCAGCTCAACTCTCGGACACTTCCAAGAGACCCAGTACTTC